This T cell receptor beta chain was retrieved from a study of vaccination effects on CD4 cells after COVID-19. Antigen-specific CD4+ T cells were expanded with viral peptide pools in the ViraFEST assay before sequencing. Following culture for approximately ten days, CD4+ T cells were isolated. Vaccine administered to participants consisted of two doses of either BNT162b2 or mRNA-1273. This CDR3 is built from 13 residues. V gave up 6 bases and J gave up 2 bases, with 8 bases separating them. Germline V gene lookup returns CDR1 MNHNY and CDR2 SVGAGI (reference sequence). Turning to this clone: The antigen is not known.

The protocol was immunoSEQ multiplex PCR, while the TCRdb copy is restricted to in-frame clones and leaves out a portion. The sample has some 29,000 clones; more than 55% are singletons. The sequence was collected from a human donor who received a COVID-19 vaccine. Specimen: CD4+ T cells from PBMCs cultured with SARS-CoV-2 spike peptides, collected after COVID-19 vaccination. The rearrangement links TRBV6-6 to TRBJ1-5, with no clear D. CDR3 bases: TGTGCCAGCAGGATGTTTGGCAATCAGCCCCAGCATTTT. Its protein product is CASRMFGNQPQHF.